One and the same sample provided the 22 T cell receptor beta chains below, sequenced in a study of cytomegalovirus exposure and HLA in healthy donors. PCR primers comprised 60 Vbeta and 13 Jbeta primers. Sequenced by immunoSEQ multiplex PCR; TCRdb stores in-frame clones only, minus some. Among fewer than 250,000 clones listed, 81% were seen once. The sequenced material came from PBMCs. All receptors come from a middle-aged man in good health and CMV-seropositive.

The chain links TRBV9 to TRBJ2-7; 14 nucleotides agree with TRBD2. CDR1 and CDR2 (germline): SGDLS, YYNGEE. J was trimmed by 0 bases and V by 4 bases; bases with no gene match: 3. There are 16 residues in the CDR3. The CDR3 DNA sequence: TGTGCCAGCAGCAGGACTAGCGGGGGGAGCTCCTACGAGCAGTACTTC. Residues: CASSRTSGGSSYEQYF.

As to this clone: At one end the junction does not follow the germline gene, possibly because of a read error. CDR3 in amino acids: CASSQGQYSNQPQHF. The CDR3 DNA reads TGTGCCAGCAGTCAGGGACAGTATAGCAATCAGCCCCAGCATTTT. V and J are TRBV10-3 and TRBJ1-5, with 7 bases identical to TRBD1. Per germline, CDR1 ENHRY and CDR2 SYGVKD. This CDR3 is 15 amino acids long.

Remarks on this clone: An end of the junction differs from the germline gene, which may be a read error. V and J are TRBV2 and TRBJ2-7; TRBD2 is a possible D gene (5 bases). The CDR3 is 14 amino acids. CDR1 SNHLY and CDR2 FYNNEI come from the germline V gene. The CDR3 sequence: CASSQATGSYEQYF. As DNA, the CDR3 is TGTGCCAGCAGTCAAGCGACGGGATCCTACGAGCAGTACTTC.

The chain carries TRBV15 and TRBJ2-7; 9 nucleotides match TRBD1. The CDR3 covers 15 residues. The ends lost 1 base at V and 3 bases at J; junction bases unmatched: 4. CDR1 LNHNV and CDR2 YYDKDF come from the germline V gene (reference sequence). In nucleotides, the CDR3 is TGTGCCACCAGCAGAGGAACAGGGGGCGGCTACGAGCAGTACTTC. As protein: CATSRGTGGGYEQYF.

There are a few counts of this clone. The gene calls are TRBV7-6 and TRBJ2-3; TRBD1 agrees at 7 bases. There are 15 residues in the CDR3. In germline, CDR1 is SGHVS, CDR2 FNYEAQ. The V segment lost 5 bases and the J segment 3 bases; nucleotides outside the gene matches: 8. The CDR3 is CASSLGTDQTDTQYF. CDR3 DNA sequence: TGTGCCAGCAGCCTCGGGACAGACCAAACAGATACGCAGTATTTT.

V gene TRBV19 combines with J gene TRBJ1-2; 10 bases are shared with TRBD1. V dropped 7 bases and J dropped 6; count of bases not matched to a gene: 11. Germline values: CDR1 LNHDA, CDR2 SQIVND (reference sequence). CDR3 length: 15 amino acids. The CDR3 nucleotides are TGTGCCAGTACACCGACAGGGGGCGCAAGGAATGGCTACACCTTC. As protein: CASTPTGGARNGYTF.

V usage is TRBV9 and J usage is TRBJ1-6; D unresolved. The length of the CDR3 is 14 residues. Between the trimmed V and J ends, which lost 4 bases and 7 bases, there was a span of 12 bases. The germline V gene has CDR1 SGDLS and CDR2 YYNGEE. The DNA of the CDR3 is TGTGCCAGCAGCAACGGGGTACCAAATTCACCCCTCCACTTT. Translated: CASSNGVPNSPLHF.

The chain uses TRBV6-5 and TRBJ2-7; 7 bases are shared with TRBD2. Per the germline V gene, CDR1 is MNHEY and CDR2 is SVGAGI. Unmatched junction bases numbered 8, after V lost 2 bases and J lost 7 bases. The CDR3 runs to 14 residues. The CDR3 DNA is TGTGCCAGCAGTTACAAGCGGGGCCCTTTTGAGCAGTACTTC. Protein product: CASSYKRGPFEQYF.

The rearrangement uses TRBV7-2 and TRBJ1-1; D unresolved. V was pared by 5 bases and J by 1 base, with 11 bases between. Germline values: CDR1 SGHTA, CDR2 FQGNSA. The CDR3 runs 14 residues. The CDR3 DNA reads as TGTGCCAGCAGCGCACTCGGGAAGAACACTGAAGCTTTCTTT. Translated, it gives CASSALGKNTEAFF.

The chain combines TRBV5-1 with TRBJ1-2; D gene ambiguous. V lost 0 bases and J 5 bases, leaving 8 bases between the germline ends. Germline assignment: CDR1 SGHRS and CDR2 YFSETQ. The CDR3 totals 13 residues. The CDR3 loop is CASSLDGGYGYTF. In nucleotides, the CDR3 is TGCGCCAGCAGCTTGGATGGAGGGTATGGCTACACCTTC.

CDR3 region: CASSPGLGNTIYF. Here the CDR3 DNA reads TGCGCCAGCAGTCCGGGACTGGGAAACACCATATATTTT. This chain links TRBV5-1 with TRBJ1-3; D might be TRBD1 (5 bases). The CDR3 consists of 13 residues. CDR1 SGHRS and CDR2 YFSETQ come from the germline V gene. Trimming left V 5 bases short and J 4 bases short, with 10 bases between.

This rearrangement joins TRBV27 to TRBJ1-2; 9 bases are a match to TRBD1. Germline lookup yields CDR1 MNHEY and CDR2 SMNVEV (reference sequence). The junction had 11 bases not matched to a gene; V was cut back by 0 bases and J by 3 bases. The CDR3 length is 18 residues. The CDR3 DNA sequence: TGTGCCAGCAGTTTATCGGTTGGGGGGACAGGGAGGGACTATGGCTACACCTTC. Its protein product is CASSLSVGGTGRDYGYTF.

The chain joins TRBV27 to TRBJ2-7; 10 bases are a match to TRBD2. The germline gives CDR1 MNHEY, CDR2 SMNVEV (reference sequence). The V gene end was trimmed by 4 bases and the J gene end by 0 bases; junction bases not matched to a gene: 6. The CDR3 runs 16 residues. CDR3 DNA: TGTGCCAGCAGTTCCCCCGGACTAGCGGCCTCCTACGAGCAGTACTTC. Protein: CASSSPGLAASYEQYF.

The gene calls are TRBV4-3 and TRBJ2-7; D unclear. CDR1 LGHNA and CDR2 YSLEER come from the germline V gene. The CDR3 is made up of 13 amino acids. The V and J ends lost 2 bases and 6 bases respectively, with 11 bases between them. The chain's CDR3 is CASSQNLVSEQYF. As DNA, the CDR3 is TGCGCCAGCAGCCAAAATCTAGTTAGCGAGCAGTACTTC.

This chain connects TRBV23-1 to TRBJ1-4; D not certain. TRBV23-1 is given ORF status, its function remaining uncertain. V was cut by 4 bases and J by 3 bases, with 6 bases left in between. This CDR3 comprises 13 residues. CDR3 DNA: TGCGCCAGCAGTCGTCCGGCTAATGAAAAACTGTTTTTT. This encodes CASSRPANEKLFF.

The V and J genes are TRBV28 and TRBJ2-3; the match to TRBD2 covers 7 bases. The CDR3 covers 17 residues. Looked up from germline, CDR1 is MDHEN and CDR2 is SYDVKM. V dropped 6 bases and J dropped 2; count of bases not matched to a gene: 14. CDR3 amino acids: CASSLGYLADPTDTQYF. The CDR3 DNA sequence: TGTGCCAGCAGCTTAGGGTACCTAGCGGACCCCACAGATACGCAGTATTTT.

J is TRBJ2-7 and V is TRBV7-3; 7 bases fit TRBD1. The CDR3 has 13 amino acids. From germline, CDR1 is SGHTA and CDR2 FQGTGA. V dropped 5 bases and J dropped 5; count of bases not matched to a gene: 6. The CDR3 sequence is CASSRDRDHEQYF. DNA of the CDR3: TGTGCCAGCAGCCGTGACAGGGACCACGAGCAGTACTTC.

In its sample, this clone was seen once. This chain connects TRBV9 to TRBJ2-2, with D maybe TRBD1 (6 bases). V gave up 0 bases and J gave up 6 bases, with 15 bases separating them. Germline assignment: CDR1 SGDLS and CDR2 YYNGEE. The CDR3 totals 16 residues. Written as DNA, the CDR3 is TGTGCCAGCAGCGTAGCCGGGCAGGGGTGGTCCGGGGAGCTGTTTTTT. This encodes CASSVAGQGWSGELFF.

J is TRBJ2-7 and V is TRBV19; 8 bases match TRBD2. V was pared by 3 bases and J by 4 bases, with 11 bases of the junction left unmatched. The CDR3 totals 16 residues. Germline V gene sequence: CDR1 LNHDA, CDR2 SQIVND (reference sequence). DNA of the CDR3: TGTGCCAGTAGTATCGACGCGACTAGCGTAGGGTACGAGCAGTACTTC. Encoded protein: CASSIDATSVGYEQYF.

The CDR3 loop is CASRKRGANSPLHF. CDR3 DNA: TGCGCCAGCAGGAAGCGGGGGGCTAATTCACCCCTCCACTTT. The gene calls are TRBV10-2 and TRBJ1-6, with D perhaps matching TRBD1 (6 bases). Germline values: CDR1 WSHSY, CDR2 SAAADI. Trimming took off 6 bases at V and 6 bases at J, with 12 bases between the two ends. The CDR3 is made up of 14 amino acids.

The CDR3 region has the DNA TGTGCCAGCAGCTTTGGGCAGGGTTCCTATGGCTACACCTTC. Protein product: CASSFGQGSYGYTF. The chain employs TRBV5-5 and TRBJ1-2; possibly TRBD1 for D (5 bases). The length of the CDR3 is 14 residues. V was trimmed by 2 bases and J by 4 bases, leaving 12 bases between them. The germline V gene has CDR1 SGHKS and CDR2 YYEKEE (reference sequence).

The rearrangement joins TRBV9 to TRBJ1-3, with D possibly matching TRBD1 (5 bases). V was shortened by 0 bases and J by 0 bases, with 13 bases between the two germline ends. The CDR3 has 17 residues. Germline-derived CDR1 and CDR2 are SGDLS and YYNGEE. The CDR3 spells CASSVAGGRNSGNTIYF. Written as DNA, the CDR3 is TGTGCCAGCAGCGTAGCTGGGGGGAGGAACTCTGGAAACACCATATATTTT.